This T cell receptor (beta chain) was obtained from a study of blood T cell repertoires in COVID-19. Study-level information: Sites in the United States, Italy and Spain provided acute and convalescent COVID-19 samples. Nucleic acid was either cDNA or gDNA, and it came from T cells, B-cell-depleted T cells, or PBMCs.

CDR1 and CDR2 (germline): MNHEY, SVGAGI. The CDR3 sequence is 14 residues long. V gave up 6 bases and J gave up 4 bases, with 16 bases separating them. Original processing methods: Reference gene primers were amplified, and this amplification served to estimate nucleated cell counts. Some clones are missing from TCRdb's copy, which holds only in-frame ones; the method was immunoSEQ multiplex PCR. D and trimming come from the DNA, and the V and J calls and clone size come from that table. The sample carries roughly 97,000 clones, around 87% recorded once. V is TRBV6-5 and J is TRBJ2-7; D remains unclear. This TCR derives from a human donor in a cohort sampled during active COVID-19. The sample was peripheral blood. In DNA form, the CDR3 reads TGTGCCAGCAGCCGCCAGAGGCAGTTATACGAGCAGTACTTC. Encoded protein: CASSRQRQLYEQYF.